What follows are 4 T cell receptor beta chains derived from one specimen sequenced in a study of blood T cell repertoires in COVID-19. The repertoire was sequenced with immunoSEQ multiplex PCR; TCRdb's copy has only in-frame clones and lacks some. This sample has 250,000 or so clones, with around 87% found just once. Sequencing used peripheral blood. The receptors derive from a woman aged 60-75 years with COVID-19, enrolled during active disease.

This chain uses TRBV28 with TRBJ2-3; 7 nucleotides line up with TRBD1. V was pared by 3 bases and J by 0 bases, with 3 bases of the junction left unmatched. This CDR3 region has 15 residues. Germline CDR1 reads MDHEN; CDR2 reads SYDVKM. CDR3 sequence (DNA): TGTGCCAGCAGTTTTGGGACAGCTAGCACAGATACGCAGTATTTT. Translation gives CASSFGTASTDTQYF.

In nucleotides, the CDR3 is TGTGCCAGCTCACCTCAACAGACGGGCTACACCTTC. Protein: CASSPQQTGYTF. This chain connects TRBV18 to TRBJ1-2; D uncertain. The germline CDR1 and CDR2 sequences are KGHSH and LQKENI. This CDR3 is 12 amino acids long. V lost 3 bases and J lost 8, with 10 bases in between.

V is TRBV11-3 and J is TRBJ2-1; a weak D match, TRBD1 (5 bases). The CDR3 spans 17 residues. Germline values: CDR1 SGHNT, CDR2 YENEEA. Trimming removed 4 bases from V and 0 bases from J, with 16 bases in between. CDR3 nucleotides: TGTGCCAGCAGCTGCCTGGACACACGATACTCCTACAATGAGCAGTTCTTC. Translating it yields CASSCLDTRYSYNEQFF.

This clone was recorded once. The V gene is TRBV6-1, the J gene TRBJ1-1, with D possibly TRBD1 on 5 matching bases. The CDR3 consists of 15 residues. CDR1 is MNHNS, CDR2 SASEGT, per germline. Deletions cut 2 bases from V and 5 bases from J, with 15 bases between. CDR3 sequence (DNA): TGTGCCAGCAGTGAATCTTCAGGGTATTTGACTGAAGCTTTCTTT. As protein: CASSESSGYLTEAFF.